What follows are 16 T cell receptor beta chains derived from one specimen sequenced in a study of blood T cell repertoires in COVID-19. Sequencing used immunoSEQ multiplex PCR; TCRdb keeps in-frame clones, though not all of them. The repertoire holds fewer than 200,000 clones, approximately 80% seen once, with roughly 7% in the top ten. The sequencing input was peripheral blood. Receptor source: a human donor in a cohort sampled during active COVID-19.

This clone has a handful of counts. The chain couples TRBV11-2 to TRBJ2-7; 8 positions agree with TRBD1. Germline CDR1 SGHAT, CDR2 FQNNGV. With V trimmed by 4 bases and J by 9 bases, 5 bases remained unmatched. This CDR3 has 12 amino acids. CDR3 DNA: TGTGCCAGCAGCTGGGCCGGGACAGGGCAGTACTTC. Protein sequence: CASSWAGTGQYF.

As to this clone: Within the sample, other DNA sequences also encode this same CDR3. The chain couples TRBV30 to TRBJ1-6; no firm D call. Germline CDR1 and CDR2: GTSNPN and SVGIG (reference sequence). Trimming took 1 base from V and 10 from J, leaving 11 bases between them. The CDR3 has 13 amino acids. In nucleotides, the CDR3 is TGTGCCTGGAGTGGGCAAGGGAGCTCACCCCTCCACTTT. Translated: CAWSGQGSSPLHF.

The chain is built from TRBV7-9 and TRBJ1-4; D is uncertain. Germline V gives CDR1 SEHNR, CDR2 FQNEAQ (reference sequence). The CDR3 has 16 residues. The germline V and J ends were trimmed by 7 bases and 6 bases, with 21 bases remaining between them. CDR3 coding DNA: TGTGCCAGCACCTTGCCACTACCGGGATCCGATGAAAAACTGTTTTTT. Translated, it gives CASTLPLPGSDEKLFF.

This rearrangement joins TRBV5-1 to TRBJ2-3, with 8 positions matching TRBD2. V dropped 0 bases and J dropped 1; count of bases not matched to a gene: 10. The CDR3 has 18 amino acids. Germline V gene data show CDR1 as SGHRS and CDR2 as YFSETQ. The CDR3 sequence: CASSLGPSGSGGTDTQYF. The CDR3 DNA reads TGCGCCAGCAGCTTGGGCCCCTCCGGTAGCGGGGGCACAGATACGCAGTATTTT.

This chain's CDR3 is CASSVGLAVETQYF. Here the CDR3 DNA reads TGCGCCAGCAGCGTCGGACTAGCGGTCGAGACCCAGTACTTC. The J gene is TRBJ2-5, the V gene TRBV5-1, with TRBD2 matching over 10 bases. The germline V gene encodes CDR1 SGHRS and CDR2 YFSETQ. The ends lost 4 bases at V and 5 bases at J; junction bases unmatched: 5. The CDR3 loop spans 14 amino acids.

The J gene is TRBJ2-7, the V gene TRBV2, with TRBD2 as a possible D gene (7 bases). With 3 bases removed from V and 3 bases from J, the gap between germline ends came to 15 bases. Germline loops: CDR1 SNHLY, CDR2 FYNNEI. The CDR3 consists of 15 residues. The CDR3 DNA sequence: TGTGCCAGCAGTGACCCCCAAGGGGGGGGCTACGAGCAGTACTTC. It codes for CASSDPQGGGYEQYF.

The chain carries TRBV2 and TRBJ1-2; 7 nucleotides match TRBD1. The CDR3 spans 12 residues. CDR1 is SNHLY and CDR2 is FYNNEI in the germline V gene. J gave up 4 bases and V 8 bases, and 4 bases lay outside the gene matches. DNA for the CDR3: TGTGCCAGCGGGGGGACAGCCTATGGCTACACCTTC. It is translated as CASGGTAYGYTF. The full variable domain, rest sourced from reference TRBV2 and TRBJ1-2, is EPEVTQTPSHQVTQMGQEVILRCVPISNHLYFYWYRQILGQKVEFLVSFYNNEISEKSEIFDDQFSVERPDGSNFTLKIRSTKLEDSAMYFCASGGTAYGYTFGSGTRLTVV.

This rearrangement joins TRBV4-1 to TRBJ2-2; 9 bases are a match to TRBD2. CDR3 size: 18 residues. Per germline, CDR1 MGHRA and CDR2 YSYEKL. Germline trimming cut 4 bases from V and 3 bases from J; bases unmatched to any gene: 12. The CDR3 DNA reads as TGCGCCAGCAGCCCCCGAGCGGCGGGGGGGTCGGACACCGGGGAGCTGTTTTTT. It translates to CASSPRAAGGSDTGELFF.

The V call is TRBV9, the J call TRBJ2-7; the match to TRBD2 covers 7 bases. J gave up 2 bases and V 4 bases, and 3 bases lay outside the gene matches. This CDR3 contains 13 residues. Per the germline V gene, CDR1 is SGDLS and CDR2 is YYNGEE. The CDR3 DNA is TGTGCCAGCAGCACCGGACTAGCCTACGAGCAGTACTTC. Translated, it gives CASSTGLAYEQYF.

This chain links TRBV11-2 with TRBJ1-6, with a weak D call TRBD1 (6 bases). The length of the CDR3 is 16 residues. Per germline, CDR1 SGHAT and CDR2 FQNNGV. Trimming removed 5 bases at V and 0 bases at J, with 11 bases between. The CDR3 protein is CASSLTGRSYNSPLHF. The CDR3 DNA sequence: TGTGCCAGCAGCCTGACAGGCCGCTCCTATAATTCACCCCTCCACTTT.

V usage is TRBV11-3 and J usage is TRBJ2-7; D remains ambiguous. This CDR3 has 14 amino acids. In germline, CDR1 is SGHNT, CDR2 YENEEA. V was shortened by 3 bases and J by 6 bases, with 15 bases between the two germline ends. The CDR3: CASSFSGSSSEQYF. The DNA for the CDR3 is TGTGCCAGCAGCTTCTCAGGTTCCTCGTCCGAGCAGTACTTC. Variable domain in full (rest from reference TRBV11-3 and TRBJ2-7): EAGVVQSPRYKIIEKKQPVAFWCNPISGHNTLYWYLQNLGQGPELLIRYENEEAVDDSQLPKDRFSAERLKGVDSTLKIQPAELGDSAVYLCASSFSGSSSEQYFGPGTRLTVT.

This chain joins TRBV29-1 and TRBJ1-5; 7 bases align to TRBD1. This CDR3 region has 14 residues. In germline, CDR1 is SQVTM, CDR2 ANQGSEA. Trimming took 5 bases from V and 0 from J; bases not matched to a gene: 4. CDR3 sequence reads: CSVTTGYSNQPQHF. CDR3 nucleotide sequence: TGCAGCGTTACGACAGGGTATAGCAATCAGCCCCAGCATTTT.

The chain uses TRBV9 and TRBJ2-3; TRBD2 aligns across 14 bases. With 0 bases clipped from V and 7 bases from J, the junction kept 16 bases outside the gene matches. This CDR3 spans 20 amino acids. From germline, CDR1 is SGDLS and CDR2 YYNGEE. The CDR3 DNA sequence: TGTGCCAGCAGCGTAGGGGCCAGGAGACTAGCGGGGGGGCCGAGTCATACGCAGTATTTT. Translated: CASSVGARRLAGGPSHTQYF.

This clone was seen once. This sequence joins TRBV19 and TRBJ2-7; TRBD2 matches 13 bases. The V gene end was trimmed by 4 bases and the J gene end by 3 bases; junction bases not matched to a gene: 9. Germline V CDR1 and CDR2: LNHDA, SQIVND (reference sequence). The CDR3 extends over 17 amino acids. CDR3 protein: CASSTREGTSGVYEQYF. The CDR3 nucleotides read TGTGCCAGTAGTACTCGAGAAGGGACTAGCGGGGTCTACGAGCAGTACTTC. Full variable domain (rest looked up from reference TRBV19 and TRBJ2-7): DGGITQSPKYLFRKEGQNVTLSCEQNLNHDAMYWYRQDPGQGLRLIYYSQIVNDFQKGDIAEGYSVSREKKESFPLTVTSAQKNPTAFYLCASSTREGTSGVYEQYFGPGTRLTVT.

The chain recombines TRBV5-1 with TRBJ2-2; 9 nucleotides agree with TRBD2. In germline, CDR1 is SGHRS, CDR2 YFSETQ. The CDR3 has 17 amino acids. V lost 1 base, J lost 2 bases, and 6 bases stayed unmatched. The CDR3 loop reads CASSLTGTSFNTGELFF. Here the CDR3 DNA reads TGCGCCAGCAGCTTGACCGGGACTAGCTTCAACACCGGGGAGCTGTTTTTT.

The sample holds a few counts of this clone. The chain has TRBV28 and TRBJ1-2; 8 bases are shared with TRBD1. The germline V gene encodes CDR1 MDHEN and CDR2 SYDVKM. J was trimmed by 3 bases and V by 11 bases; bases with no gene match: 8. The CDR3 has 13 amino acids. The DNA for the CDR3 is TGTGCCGTTTGGACAGGGATATACTATGGCTACACCTTC. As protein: CAVWTGIYYGYTF.